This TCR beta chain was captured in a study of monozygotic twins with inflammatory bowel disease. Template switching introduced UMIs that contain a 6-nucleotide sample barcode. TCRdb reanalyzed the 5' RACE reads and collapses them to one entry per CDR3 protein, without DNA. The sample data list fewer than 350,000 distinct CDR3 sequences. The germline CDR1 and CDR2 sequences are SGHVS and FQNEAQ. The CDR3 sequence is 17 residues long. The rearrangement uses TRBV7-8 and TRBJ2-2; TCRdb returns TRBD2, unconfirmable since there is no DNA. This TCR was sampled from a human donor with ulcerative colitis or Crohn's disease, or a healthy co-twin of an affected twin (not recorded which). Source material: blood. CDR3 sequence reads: CASSLRLAGGPVGELFF.